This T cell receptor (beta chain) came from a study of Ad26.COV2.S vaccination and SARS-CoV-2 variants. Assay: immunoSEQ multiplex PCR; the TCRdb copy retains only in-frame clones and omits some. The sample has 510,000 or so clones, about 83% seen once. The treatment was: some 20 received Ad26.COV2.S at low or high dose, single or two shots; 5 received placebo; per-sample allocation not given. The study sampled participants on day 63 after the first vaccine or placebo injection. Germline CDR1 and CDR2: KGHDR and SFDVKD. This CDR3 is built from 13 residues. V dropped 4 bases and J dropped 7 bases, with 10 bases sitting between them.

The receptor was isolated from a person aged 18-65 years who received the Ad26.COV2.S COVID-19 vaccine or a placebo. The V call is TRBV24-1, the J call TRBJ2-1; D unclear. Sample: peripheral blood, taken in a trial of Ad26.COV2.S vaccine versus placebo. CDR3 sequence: CATSEVPRNEQFF. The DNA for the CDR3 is TGTGCCACCAGTGAGGTCCCCAGGAATGAGCAGTTCTTC.